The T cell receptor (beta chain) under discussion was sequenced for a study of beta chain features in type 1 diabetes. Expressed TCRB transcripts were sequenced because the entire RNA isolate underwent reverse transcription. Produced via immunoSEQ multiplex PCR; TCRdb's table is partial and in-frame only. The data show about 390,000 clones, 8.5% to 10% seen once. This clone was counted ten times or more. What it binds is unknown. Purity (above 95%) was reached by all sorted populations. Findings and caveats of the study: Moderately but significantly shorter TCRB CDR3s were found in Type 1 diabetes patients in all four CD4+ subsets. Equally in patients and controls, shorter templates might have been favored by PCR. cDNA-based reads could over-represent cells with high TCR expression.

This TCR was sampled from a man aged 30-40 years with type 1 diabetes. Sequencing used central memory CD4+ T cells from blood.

CDR3 amino acids: CASRGQGPYEQYF. For the CDR3, the DNA is TGTGCCAGTAGGGGTCAGGGCCCCTACGAGCAGTACTTC. The chain combines TRBV19 with TRBJ2-7, with a tentative D call TRBD1 (5 bases). CDR1 and CDR2 (germline): LNHDA, SQIVND (reference sequence). This CDR3 region has 13 residues. Trimming took off 6 bases at V and 2 bases at J, with 11 bases between the two ends.